These T cell receptor beta chains were read from a single sample in a study of cytomegalovirus exposure and HLA in healthy donors. TCRdb's copy holds only in-frame clones and misses some; the assay was immunoSEQ multiplex PCR. The sample records fewer than 70,000 clones, 60% to 75% being singletons. The specimen was PBMCs. These receptors all come from a male donor in good health and CMV-seropositive. Each CDR3 is given with its conserved first and last residue. The order of the fields is D gene, V gene, clone size, J gene, CDR3 DNA, CDR3 protein. A D gene is named only where the DNA matches it firmly. Expanded clones get a size class; other rows say once, few or many, or leave the size out.

>TRBD1|TRBV19|NA|TRBJ2-1
TGTGCCAGTAGTAGACAGGGACAGTCAAATGAGCAGTTCTTC
CASSRQGQSNEQFF
>NA|TRBV21-1|NA|TRBJ2-5
TGTGCCAGCAGCAAAGCGCTTTGCATTTGGCAGGGGGAAGAGACCCAGTACTTC
CASSKALCIWQGEETQYF
>TRBD2|TRBV6-1|once|TRBJ2-5
TGTGCCAGCAGTGAAAGGAGACTAGCGGGAGGAGAGACCCAGTACTTC
CASSERRLAGGETQYF
>TRBD2|TRBV4-3|NA|TRBJ2-3
TGCGCCAGCAGCCCTGGCGGGGGGGAGGCAGATACGCAGTATTTT
CASSPGGGEADTQYF
>TRBD1|TRBV15|NA|TRBJ2-4
TGTGCCACCAGCAGAAACCGGGACAGTAATCAGTACTTC
CATSRNRDSNQYF
>NA|TRBV4-1|NA|TRBJ1-1
TGCGCCAGCAGCCAAGGGGCGCAGGGAGGGACCTTGAGGACTGAAGCTTTCTTT
CASSQGAQGGTLRTEAFF
>NA|TRBV6-5|NA|TRBJ1-1
TGTGCCAGCAGTTACAGGCACCGGGACACTGAAGCTTTCTTT
CASSYRHRDTEAFF
>NA|TRBV6-1|NA|TRBJ2-2
TGTGCCAGCAGTGGCTCCGGGACCGGGGAGCTGTTTTTT
CASSGSGTGELFF
>TRBD2|TRBV5-1|NA|TRBJ2-1
TGCGCCAGCAGCTTGGATGCGGGAGCCTCCTACAATGAGCAGTTCTTC
CASSLDAGASYNEQFF
>NA|TRBV7-3|NA|TRBJ2-7
TGTGCCAGCAGCGTTATGACAACACGGGAGCAGTACTTC
CASSVMTTREQYF
>NA|TRBV7-9|NA|TRBJ1-2
TGTGCCAGCAGCCGGGGGGCGCATGGCTACACCTTC
CASSRGAHGYTF
>NA|TRBV6-4|once|TRBJ1-4
TGTGCCAGCAGTGACAGGGAGGGGGAAAAACTGTTTTTT
CASSDREGEKLFF
>TRBD1|TRBV28|NA|TRBJ2-7
TGTGCCAGCAGTTTAGGACAGGGTGTCTACGAGCAGTACTTC
CASSLGQGVYEQYF
>NA|TRBV6-6|NA|TRBJ1-2
TGTGCCAGCAGTTACTCGTTACCCATGCAGGGCTACACCTTC
CASSYSLPMQGYTF
>TRBD2|TRBV4-1|few|TRBJ2-1
TGCGCCAGCAGCCAAGTGGCTCGAGCGGGGGATCCCTACAATGAGCAGTTCTTC
CASSQVARAGDPYNEQFF
>TRBD2|TRBV7-2|few|TRBJ2-5
TGTGCCAGCAGCCTCTCACCTGCGGGGAGGGGAGAGACCCAGTACTTC
CASSLSPAGRGETQYF
>NA|TRBV6-1|NA|TRBJ1-5
TGTGCCAGCAGTGAAGGAGATGCGAGGAGCAATCAGCCCCAGCATTTT
CASSEGDARSNQPQHF
>TRBD1|TRBV19|few|TRBJ2-7
TGTGCCAGTAGTGTGGGACAGGGTCGCTACGAGCAGTACTTC
CASSVGQGRYEQYF
>NA|TRBV10-1|few|TRBJ1-1
TGCGCCAGCAGTGAGTCGGGGACATCCACTGAAGCTTTCTTT
CASSESGTSTEAFF
>NA|TRBV2|NA|TRBJ1-2
TGTGCCAGCGGATCTGGACACAATGGCTACACCTTC
CASGSGHNGYTF
>NA|TRBV15|medium-sized|TRBJ1-1
TGTGCCACCAGCAGAGATCGTGGACCCTGGGGGGACACTGAAGCTTTCTTT
CATSRDRGPWGDTEAFF
>TRBD2|TRBV13|NA|TRBJ2-4
TGTGCCAGCAGCTTTCCCCTCGGTAGCGGGGCATGGGGAGCCAAAAACATTCAGTACTTC
CASSFPLGSGAWGAKNIQYF
>NA|TRBV2|NA|TRBJ1-4
TGTGCCAGCAGTGACAGGCGGGGAGAAAAACTGTTTTTT
CASSDRRGEKLFF
>NA|TRBV7-9|few|TRBJ2-3
TGTTCCAGCAGCTCTATCAACCAGGGGAGTTCAGATACGCAGTATTTT
CSSSSINQGSSDTQYF
>TRBD1|TRBV19|few|TRBJ1-1
TGTGCCAGTAGCGTGCGACCCGGGACAGGGAACACTGAAGCTTTCTTT
CASSVRPGTGNTEAFF
>NA|TRBV11-1|NA|TRBJ2-7
TGTGCCAGCAGCTTAGAAACGAGAAGCGAGCAGTACTTC
CASSLETRSEQYF
>TRBD1|TRBV29-1|NA|TRBJ1-2
TGCAGCGTTGACCGGGACAGGACCGGCTACACCTTC
CSVDRDRTGYTF
>TRBD1|TRBV9|once|TRBJ1-2
TGTGCCAGCAGCACCGGACAGGCTTCTAACTATGGCTACACCTTC
CASSTGQASNYGYTF
>NA|TRBV2|NA|TRBJ2-7
TGTGCCAGCAGGGCCCGGGACGGGAGCTCCTACGAGCAGTACTTC
CASRARDGSSYEQYF
>TRBD2|TRBV7-2|NA|TRBJ2-5
TGTGCCAGCAGCTTCTCCCCGGGGGGCCAAGAGACCCAGTACTTC
CASSFSPGGQETQYF
>NA|TRBV7-9|NA|TRBJ2-4
TGTGCCAGCAGCCCCCCGGGGGATAGTAGAAACATTCAGTACTTC
CASSPPGDSRNIQYF
>NA|TRBV5-1|few|TRBJ2-5
TGCGCCAGCAGCTTGAAACTACCAGAAGAGACCCAGTACTTC
CASSLKLPEETQYF
>NA|TRBV30|NA|TRBJ1-2
TGTGCCTGGAGTGTAATCTCGGGAGGCTACACCTTC
CAWSVISGGYTF
>TRBD1|TRBV5-4|NA|TRBJ2-5
TGTGCCAGCAGCTCCCAGGGGGCGGAAGAGACCCAGTACTTC
CASSSQGAEETQYF
>TRBD2|TRBV19|NA|TRBJ2-1
TGTGCCAGTAGTACCGGGACTAGCGGGAGCTCCTACAATGAGCAGTTCTTC
CASSTGTSGSSYNEQFF
>NA|TRBV18|NA|TRBJ2-3
TGTGCCAGCTCACCGGGACATCGCACAGATACGCAGTATTTT
CASSPGHRTDTQYF
>TRBD2|TRBV4-1|NA|TRBJ2-7
TGCGCCAGCAGCCACCAGGGCGGGAGGGCCGGTAACGAGCAGTACTTC
CASSHQGGRAGNEQYF
>TRBD1|TRBV18|NA|TRBJ2-3
TGTGCCAGCTCACCGACAGGGTCTAGCACAGATACGCAGTATTTT
CASSPTGSSTDTQYF
>NA|TRBV5-1|NA|TRBJ2-3
TGCGCCAGCAGGGAGGGCTCCACAGATACGCAGTATTTT
CASREGSTDTQYF
>NA|TRBV30|NA|TRBJ1-2
TGTGCCTGGAGTAAGGGGTTGGACTATGGCTACACCTTC
CAWSKGLDYGYTF
>TRBD1|TRBV4-3|few|TRBJ2-7
TGCGCCAGCAGCCAAGGCCCCTCGGGGACAGGGGCCTACGAGCAGTACTTC
CASSQGPSGTGAYEQYF
>NA|TRBV5-1|NA|TRBJ2-5
TGCGCCAGCAGCTTGGCACAGGGGGGGACATCCGTCCAGGAGACCCAGTACTTC
CASSLAQGGTSVQETQYF
>TRBD1|TRBV6-5|NA|TRBJ2-4
TGTGCCAGCAGTTCCGGGACAGGGGGTAACATTCAGTACTTC
CASSSGTGGNIQYF
>TRBD2|TRBV5-1|NA|TRBJ2-1
TGCGCCAGCAGCCTACGTAGCGGGGGCCCTTTAGTGGTTGAGCAGTTCTTC
CASSLRSGGPLVVEQFF
>NA|TRBV10-3|once|TRBJ2-2
TGTGCCATCGGAGGCGGACGGCAGCAGAACACCGGGGAGCTGTTTTTT
CAIGGGRQQNTGELFF
>TRBD2|TRBV11-2|once|TRBJ2-3
TGTGCCAGCAGCTTAACTAGCGGGGTAGATACGCAGTATTTT
CASSLTSGVDTQYF
>TRBD1|TRBV6-1|NA|TRBJ1-1
TGTGCCAGCACCGCGACAGGGGGCACTGAAGCTTTCTTT
CASTATGGTEAFF
>NA|TRBV7-7|NA|TRBJ2-5
TGTGCCAGCAGCCCCGTTGAGACCCAGTACTTC
CASSPVETQYF
>TRBD1|TRBV29-1|few|TRBJ1-1
TGCAGCGCCAGAGGGGGACAGGTCCACATGAACACTGAAGCTTTCTTT
CSARGGQVHMNTEAFF
>NA|TRBV9|NA|TRBJ1-2
TGTGCCAGCAGCGCGGAGGTACTACACTATGGCTACACCTTC
CASSAEVLHYGYTF
>NA|TRBV5-1|few|TRBJ1-6
TGCGCCAGCAGTCAACACACAGGGTTTTATTCACCCCTCCACTTT
CASSQHTGFYSPLHF
>NA|TRBV10-2|NA|TRBJ2-1
TGCGCCAGCAGTGAATCGTTCAATGAGCAGTTCTTC
CASSESFNEQFF
>TRBD1|TRBV13|NA|TRBJ2-7
TGTGCCAGCAGCTTGGGGCTGGGACAGGGGATTTACGAGCAGTACTTC
CASSLGLGQGIYEQYF
>NA|TRBV27|NA|TRBJ1-5
TGTGCCAGCAGTACGTTAGGGGTGGGGAATCAGCCCCAGCATTTT
CASSTLGVGNQPQHF
>NA|TRBV9|NA|TRBJ2-7
TGTGCCAGCAGCGTGGGTCTGGCAGGGGAAATCGAGCAGTACTTC
CASSVGLAGEIEQYF
>NA|TRBV7-2|NA|TRBJ2-7
TGTGCCAGCAGCTTAGCGGCGGGGACCGCCTGGGAGCAGTACTTC
CASSLAAGTAWEQYF
>TRBD1|TRBV30|NA|TRBJ1-1
TGTGCCTGGAGTCTGGGACAGCCGACTGAAGCTTTCTTT
CAWSLGQPTEAFF
>NA|TRBV6-5|NA|TRBJ2-1
TGTGCCAGCTCTCTTAGGGTAGCGTTAGAGCAGTTCTTC
CASSLRVALEQFF
>TRBD2|TRBV4-1|NA|TRBJ2-1
TGCGCCAGCAGGACTAGCGGGAGGGGGACCTACAATGAGCAGTTCTTC
CASRTSGRGTYNEQFF